The present entry profiles one T cell receptor (beta chain) with its context. Its antigen is unidentified. The V gene's germline CDR1 is LGHNA and CDR2 YSLEER. CDR3 size: 15 residues. Trimming cost V 1 base and J 5 bases, with 14 bases left between them. Genomic DNA from each subset was divided evenly over several immunoSEQ plates. Each PCR replicate from the sorted subsets contained about 210 ng DNA, which is some 30,000 T cell genomes. The repertoire was sequenced with immunoSEQ multiplex PCR; TCRdb's copy has only in-frame clones and lacks some. The table shows roughly 1,100,000 clones, with under 80% occurring only once. These data originate in a study of shared clonotypes between healthy human individuals. The study's findings and limits: Represented genetic and exposure-history diversity was restricted by having few donors. Investigators collected only blood, and repertoires in tissues likely differ.

The sequencing sample was made of memory CD4+ T cells sorted from blood. Subset defined: CD45RA-negative fraction. The chain has TRBV4-3 and TRBJ1-1; D call uncertain. The clonotype originates from a man aged 18 to 30 in good health. The CDR3, as DNA: TGCGCCAGCAGCCAAGCGGTCCTCGGGAGGACTGAAGCTTTCTTT. Its protein product is CASSQAVLGRTEAFF.